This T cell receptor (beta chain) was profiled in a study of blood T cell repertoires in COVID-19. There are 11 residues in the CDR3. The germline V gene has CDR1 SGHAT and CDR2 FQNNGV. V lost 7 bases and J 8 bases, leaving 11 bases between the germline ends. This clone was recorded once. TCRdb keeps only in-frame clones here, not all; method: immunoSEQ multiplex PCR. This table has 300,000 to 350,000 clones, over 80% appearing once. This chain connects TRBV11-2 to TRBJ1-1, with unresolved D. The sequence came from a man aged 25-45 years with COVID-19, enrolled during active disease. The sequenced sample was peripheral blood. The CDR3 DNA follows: TGTGCCAGCACCACGAGCAGGGAAGCTTTCTTT. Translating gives CASTTSREAFF.